The T cell receptor (beta chain) described here comes from a study of graft-versus-host responses after intestinal transplantation. Study background: Recipients got multivisceral, liver-intestinal, or isolated intestinal transplants. Following induction with anti-thymocyte globulin, all recipients were given tacrolimus and steroids for 2 to 4 years.

This clone was recorded once. Its cognate antigen is unknown. CDR3 length: 13 residues. CDR1 is LNHDA, CDR2 SQIVND, per germline (reference sequence). Deletions cut 5 bases from V and 6 bases from J, with 14 bases between. Study-wide results and caveats: GvH clone levels peaked in circulation, and this peak was associated with early post-transplant HvG declines. Present in recipient marrow, GvH clones included some that appeared first in ileum or blood.

This table comes from immunoSEQ multiplex PCR, and its TCRdb copy is limited to in-frame clones, with some not included. The sample lists more than 65,000 clones, 80% to 95% occurring once. The V and J genes are TRBV19 and TRBJ2-7, with D possibly matching TRBD2 (5 bases). The specimen comprised unstimulated CD8+ T cells sorted from spleen or lymph node cells, sampled before intestinal transplant. This TCR was sampled from a human donor who received an intestinal transplant. The CDR3 region is CASSLRTSPEQYF. The CDR3 region has the DNA TGTGCCAGTAGTTTAAGGACTTCCCCCGAGCAGTACTTC.